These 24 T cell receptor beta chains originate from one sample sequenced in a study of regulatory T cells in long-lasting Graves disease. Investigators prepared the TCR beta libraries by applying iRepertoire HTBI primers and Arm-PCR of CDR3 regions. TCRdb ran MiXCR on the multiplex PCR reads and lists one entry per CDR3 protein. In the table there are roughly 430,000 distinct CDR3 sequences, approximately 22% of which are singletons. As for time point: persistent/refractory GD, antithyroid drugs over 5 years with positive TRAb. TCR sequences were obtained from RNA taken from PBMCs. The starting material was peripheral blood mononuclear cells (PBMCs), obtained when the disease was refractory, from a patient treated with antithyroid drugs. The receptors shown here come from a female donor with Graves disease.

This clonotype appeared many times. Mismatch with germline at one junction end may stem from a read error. DNA of the CDR3: TGTGCCAGCAGCTGGGACAGGCAAGATACCCAGTACTTC. This encodes CASSWDRQDTQYF. The genes are TRBV5-6 and TRBJ2-5; TRBD1 agrees at 8 bases. The V gene's germline CDR1 is SGHDT and CDR2 YYEEEE. This CDR3 has 13 residues.

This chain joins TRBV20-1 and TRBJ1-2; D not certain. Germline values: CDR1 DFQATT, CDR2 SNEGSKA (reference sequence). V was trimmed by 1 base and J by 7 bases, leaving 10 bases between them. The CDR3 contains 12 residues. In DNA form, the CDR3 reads TGCAGTGCTAGAGTTCCACTCGGTGGCTACACCTTC. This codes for CSARVPLGGYTF.

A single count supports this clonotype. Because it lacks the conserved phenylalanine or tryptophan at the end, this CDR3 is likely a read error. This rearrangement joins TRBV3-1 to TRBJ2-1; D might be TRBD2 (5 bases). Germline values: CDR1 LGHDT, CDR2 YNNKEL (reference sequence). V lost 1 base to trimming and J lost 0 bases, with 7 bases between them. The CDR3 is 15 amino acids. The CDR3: CASSQVGVSYNEQFL. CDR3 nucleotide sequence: TGTGCCAGCAGCCAAGTCGGGGTCTCCTACAATGAGCAGTTCCTC.

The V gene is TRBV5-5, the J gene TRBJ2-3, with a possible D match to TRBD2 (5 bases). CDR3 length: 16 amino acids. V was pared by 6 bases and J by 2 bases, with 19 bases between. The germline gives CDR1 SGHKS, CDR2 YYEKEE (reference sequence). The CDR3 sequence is CASTPGSDGLTDTQYF. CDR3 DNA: TGTGCCAGCACTCCGGGCAGCGACGGACTCACAGATACGCAGTATTTT.

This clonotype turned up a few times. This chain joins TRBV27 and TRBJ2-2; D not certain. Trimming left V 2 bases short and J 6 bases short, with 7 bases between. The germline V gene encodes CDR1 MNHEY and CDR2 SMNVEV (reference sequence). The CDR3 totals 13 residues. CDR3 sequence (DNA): TGTGCCAGCAGTTTAGCGGCCCCCGGGGAGCTGTTTTTT. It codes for CASSLAAPGELFF.

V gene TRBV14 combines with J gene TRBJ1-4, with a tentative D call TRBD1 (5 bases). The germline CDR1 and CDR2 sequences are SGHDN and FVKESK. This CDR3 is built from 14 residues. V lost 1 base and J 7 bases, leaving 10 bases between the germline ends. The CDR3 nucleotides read TGTGCCAGCAGCCAAGGACAGAGGGGTGAAAAACTGTTTTTT. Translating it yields CASSQGQRGEKLFF.

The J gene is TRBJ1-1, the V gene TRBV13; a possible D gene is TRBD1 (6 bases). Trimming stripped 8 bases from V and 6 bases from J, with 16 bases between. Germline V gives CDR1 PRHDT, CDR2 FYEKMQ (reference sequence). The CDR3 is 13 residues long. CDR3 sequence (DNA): TGTGCCAGCGCCACAGGGTCAATACCTGAAGCTTTCTTT. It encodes CASATGSIPEAFF. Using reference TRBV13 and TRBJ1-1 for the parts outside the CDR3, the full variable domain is AAGVIQSPRHLIKEKRETATLKCYPIPRHDTVYWYQQGPGQDPQFLISFYEKMQSDKGSIPDRFSAQQFSDYHSELNMSSLELGDSALYFCASATGSIPEAFFGQGTRLTVV.

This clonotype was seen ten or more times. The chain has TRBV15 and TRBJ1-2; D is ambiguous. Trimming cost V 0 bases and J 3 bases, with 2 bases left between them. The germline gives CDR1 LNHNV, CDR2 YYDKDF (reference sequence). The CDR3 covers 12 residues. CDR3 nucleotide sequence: TGTGCCACCAGCAGAGAGGACTATGGCTACACCTTC. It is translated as CATSREDYGYTF.

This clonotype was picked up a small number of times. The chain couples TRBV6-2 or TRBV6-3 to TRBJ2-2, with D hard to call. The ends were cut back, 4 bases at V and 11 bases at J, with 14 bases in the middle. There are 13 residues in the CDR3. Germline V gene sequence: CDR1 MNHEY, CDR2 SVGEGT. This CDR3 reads CASSSRNLIELFF. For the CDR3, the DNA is TGTGCCAGCAGTTCGCGGAACCTGATCGAGCTGTTTTTT.

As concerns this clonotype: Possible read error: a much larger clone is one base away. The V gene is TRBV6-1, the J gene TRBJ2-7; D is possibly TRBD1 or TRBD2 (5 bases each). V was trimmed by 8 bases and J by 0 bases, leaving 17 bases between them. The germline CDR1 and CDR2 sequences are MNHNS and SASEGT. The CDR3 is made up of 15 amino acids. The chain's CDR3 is CASGDVDGSSYEQYF. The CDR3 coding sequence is TGTGCCAGCGGGGACGTCGACGGAAGCTCCTACGAGCAGTACTTC.

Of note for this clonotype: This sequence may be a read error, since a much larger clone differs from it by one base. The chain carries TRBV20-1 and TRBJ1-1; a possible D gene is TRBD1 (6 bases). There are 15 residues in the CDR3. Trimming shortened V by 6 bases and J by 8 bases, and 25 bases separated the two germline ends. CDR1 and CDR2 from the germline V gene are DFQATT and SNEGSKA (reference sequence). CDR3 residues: CSAIDQGRGQAEAFF. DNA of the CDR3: TGCAGTGCCATAGACCAGGGGCGGGGGCAAGCAGAAGCTTTCTTT.

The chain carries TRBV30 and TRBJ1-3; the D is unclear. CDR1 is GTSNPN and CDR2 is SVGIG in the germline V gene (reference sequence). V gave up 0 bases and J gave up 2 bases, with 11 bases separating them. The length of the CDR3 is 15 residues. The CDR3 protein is CAWSVGQTTGNTIYF. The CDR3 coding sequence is TGTGCCTGGAGTGTAGGTCAGACCACTGGAAACACCATATATTTT.

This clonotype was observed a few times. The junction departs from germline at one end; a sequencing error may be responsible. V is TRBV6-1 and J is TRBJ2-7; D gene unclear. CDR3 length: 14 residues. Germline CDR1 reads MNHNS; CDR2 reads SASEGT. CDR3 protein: CASIEAATMSEQYF. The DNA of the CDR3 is TGTGCCAGCATTGAAGCTGCTACTATGAGCGAGCAGTACTTC.

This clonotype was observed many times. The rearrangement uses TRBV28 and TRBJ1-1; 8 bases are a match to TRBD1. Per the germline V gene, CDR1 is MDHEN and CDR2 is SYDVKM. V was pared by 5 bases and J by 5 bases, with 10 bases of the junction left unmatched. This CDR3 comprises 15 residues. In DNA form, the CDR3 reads TGTGCCAGCAGTCCCCACGACAGGGGTCGGACTGAAGCTTTCTTT. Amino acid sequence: CASSPHDRGRTEAFF.

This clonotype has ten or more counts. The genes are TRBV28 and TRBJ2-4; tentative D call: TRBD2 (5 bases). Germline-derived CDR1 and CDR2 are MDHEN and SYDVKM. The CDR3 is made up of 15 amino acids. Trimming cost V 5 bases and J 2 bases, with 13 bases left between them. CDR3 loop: CASSQDWETKNIQYF. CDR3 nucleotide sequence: TGTGCCAGCAGTCAGGACTGGGAGACCAAAAACATTCAGTACTTC. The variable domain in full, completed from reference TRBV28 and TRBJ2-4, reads DVKVTQSSRYLVKRTGEKVFLECVQDMDHENMFWYRQDPGLGLRLIYFSYDVKMKEKGDIPEGYSVSREKKERFSLILESASTNQTSMYLCASSQDWETKNIQYFGAGTRLSVL.

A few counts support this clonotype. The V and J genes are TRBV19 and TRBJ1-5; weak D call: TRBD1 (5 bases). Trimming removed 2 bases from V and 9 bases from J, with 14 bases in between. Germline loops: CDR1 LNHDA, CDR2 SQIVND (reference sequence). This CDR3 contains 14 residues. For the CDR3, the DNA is TGTGCCAGTAGTATAAGGGGCGGGCAAGCGCCCCAGCATTTT. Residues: CASSIRGGQAPQHF.

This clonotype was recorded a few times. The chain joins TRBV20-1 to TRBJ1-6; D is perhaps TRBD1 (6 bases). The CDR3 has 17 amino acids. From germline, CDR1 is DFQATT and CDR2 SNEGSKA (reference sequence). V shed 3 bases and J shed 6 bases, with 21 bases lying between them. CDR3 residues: CSARGIQGRVLNSPLHF. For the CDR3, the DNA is TGCAGTGCTAGGGGCATACAGGGAAGAGTTCTTAATTCACCCCTCCACTTT.

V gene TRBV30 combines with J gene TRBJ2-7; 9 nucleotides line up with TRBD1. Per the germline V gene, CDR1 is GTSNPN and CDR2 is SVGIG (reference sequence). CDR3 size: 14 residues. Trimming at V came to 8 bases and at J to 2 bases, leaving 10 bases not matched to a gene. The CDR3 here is CAGTGQGIPYEQYF. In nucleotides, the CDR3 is TGTGCCGGGACGGGACAGGGAATTCCCTACGAGCAGTACTTC.

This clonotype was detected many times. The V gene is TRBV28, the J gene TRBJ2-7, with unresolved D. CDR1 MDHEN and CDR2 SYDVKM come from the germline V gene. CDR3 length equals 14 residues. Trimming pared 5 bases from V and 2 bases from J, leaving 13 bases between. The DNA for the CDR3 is TGTGCCAGCAGTCCAACCCGGGCCCCCTACGAGCAGTACTTC. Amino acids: CASSPTRAPYEQYF.

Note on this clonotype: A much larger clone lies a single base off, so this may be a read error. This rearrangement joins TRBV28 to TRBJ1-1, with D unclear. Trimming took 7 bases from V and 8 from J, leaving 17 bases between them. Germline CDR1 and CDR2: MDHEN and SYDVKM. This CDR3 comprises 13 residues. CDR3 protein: CASTPFRIGEAFF. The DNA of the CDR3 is TGTGCCAGCACCCCCTTTCGGATAGGCGAAGCTTTCTTT.

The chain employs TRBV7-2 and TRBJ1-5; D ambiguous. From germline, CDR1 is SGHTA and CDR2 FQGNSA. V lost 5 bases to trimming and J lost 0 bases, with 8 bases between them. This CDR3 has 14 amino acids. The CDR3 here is CASSQISSNQPQHF. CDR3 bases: TGTGCCAGCAGCCAAATCTCTAGCAATCAGCCCCAGCATTTT.

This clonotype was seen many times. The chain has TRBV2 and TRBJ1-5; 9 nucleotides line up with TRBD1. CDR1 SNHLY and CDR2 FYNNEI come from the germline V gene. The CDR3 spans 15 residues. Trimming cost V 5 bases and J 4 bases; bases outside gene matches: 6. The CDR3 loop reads CASSFDRGTNQPQHF. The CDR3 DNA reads TGTGCCAGCAGTTTCGACAGGGGGACGAATCAGCCCCAGCATTTT.

CDR3 nucleotides: TGCGCCAGCAGCCCCCAAACAGATACGCAGTATTTT. This translates into CASSPQTDTQYF. The chain has TRBV5-1 and TRBJ2-3; D gene unclear. This CDR3 has 12 residues. Trimming shortened V by 4 bases and J by 3 bases, and 6 bases separated the two germline ends. Germline CDR1 and CDR2: SGHRS and YFSETQ.

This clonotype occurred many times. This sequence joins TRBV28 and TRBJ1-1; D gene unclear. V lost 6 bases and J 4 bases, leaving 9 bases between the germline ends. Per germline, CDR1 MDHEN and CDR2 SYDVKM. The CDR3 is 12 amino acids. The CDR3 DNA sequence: TGTGCCAGCAGCCCCTGGGGCACTGAAGCTTTCTTT. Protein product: CASSPWGTEAFF.